Shown below are 15 T cell receptor beta chains from a single sample sequenced in a study of glioma-infiltrating T cells after dendritic cell vaccination. Measured with immunoSEQ multiplex PCR; TCRdb has only the in-frame clones, and not every one. The table has 93,000 or so clones, around three quarters seen once; the top ten hold 5.5% to 7%. Sequenced here: blood, sampled before dendritic cell vaccination. These receptor sequences come from a human donor with glioblastoma.

V gene TRBV2 combines with J gene TRBJ1-1, with a weak D call TRBD1 (6 bases). Germline V gives CDR1 SNHLY, CDR2 FYNNEI. Trimming took 2 bases from V and 1 from J, leaving 8 bases between them. The CDR3 is 14 residues long. The CDR3 sequence is CASSELTGNTEAFF. The CDR3 nucleotides are TGTGCCAGCAGTGAACTGACAGGGAACACTGAAGCTTTCTTT.

The rearrangement uses TRBV6-1 and TRBJ1-6; D perhaps matches TRBD1 (6 bases). Germline CDR1 is MNHNS and CDR2 is SASEGT. The CDR3 is made up of 16 amino acids. Trimming removed 3 bases from V and 3 bases from J, with 12 bases in between. The CDR3 DNA is TGTGCCAGCAGTGAGATTTCAGGGGTCTATAATTCACCCCTCCACTTT. Translating gives CASSEISGVYNSPLHF.

By sample fraction, this clone is medium-sized. V usage is TRBV6-1 and J usage is TRBJ1-4; possible D gene TRBD1, 5 bases. Deletions cut 4 bases from V and 4 bases from J, with 10 bases between. Germline values: CDR1 MNHNS, CDR2 SASEGT. The CDR3 is 14 residues long. The CDR3 nucleotides read TGTGCCAGCAGTGGGGGGGAGCATAATGAAAAACTGTTTTTT. Residues: CASSGGEHNEKLFF.

V gene TRBV5-1 combines with J gene TRBJ2-4; TRBD1 is a possible D gene (6 bases). The CDR3 consists of 17 residues. Trimming took 4 bases from V and 0 from J, leaving 17 bases between them. Germline CDR1 reads SGHRS; CDR2 reads YFSETQ. CDR3 sequence reads: CASSAQGHNLAKNIQYF. The CDR3 DNA reads TGCGCCAGCAGCGCGCAGGGACATAACCTAGCCAAAAACATTCAGTACTTC.

This chain links TRBV4-1 with TRBJ1-2, with D unclear. The ends were cut back, 0 bases at V and 5 bases at J, with 10 bases in the middle. The germline CDR1 and CDR2 sequences are MGHRA and YSYEKL. This CDR3 has 14 residues. CDR3 sequence: CASSQDPNSYGYTF. Here the CDR3 DNA reads TGCGCCAGCAGCCAAGATCCGAACAGTTATGGCTACACCTTC.

This clone was found a few times. The chain employs TRBV5-4 and TRBJ1-1; D unclear. The CDR3 extends over 16 amino acids. Trimming left V 0 bases short and J 7 bases short, with 19 bases between. CDR1 and CDR2 (germline): SGHNT, YYREEE (reference sequence). CDR3 DNA sequence: TGTGCCAGCAGCTTGGTTATGACACCCTCTTTGGGTGAAGCTTTCTTT. This gives the protein CASSLVMTPSLGEAFF.

This chain connects TRBV29-1 to TRBJ2-5; 7 bases agree with TRBD1. The CDR3 loop spans 13 amino acids. The V segment lost 7 bases and the J segment 6 bases; nucleotides outside the gene matches: 11. Germline CDR1 SQVTM, CDR2 ANQGSEA. The CDR3 reads CSAAGTGAKTQYF. The CDR3 DNA sequence: TGCAGCGCCGCAGGTACAGGGGCGAAGACCCAGTACTTC.

In nucleotides, the CDR3 is TGTGCCAGCAGTTTAAACCTAGCGGGAGTCCCCGAGCAGTACTTC. Amino acids: CASSLNLAGVPEQYF. The V and J genes are TRBV27 and TRBJ2-7; 10 positions agree with TRBD2. Unmatched junction bases numbered 7, after V lost 2 bases and J lost 6 bases. Germline CDR1 MNHEY, CDR2 SMNVEV (reference sequence). The length of the CDR3 is 15 residues.

CDR3 coding DNA: TGTGCCAGCAGTGACTCTCGGTTGTCCAAGCAGTTCTTC. It codes for CASSDSRLSKQFF. J is TRBJ2-1 and V is TRBV6-4, with unresolved D. This CDR3 is 13 amino acids long. CDR1 is MRHNA, CDR2 SNTAGT, per germline. The ends were cut back, 0 bases at V and 11 bases at J, with 11 bases in the middle.

V usage is TRBV11-2 and J usage is TRBJ2-5; 7 nucleotides align to TRBD1. V shed 5 bases, J shed 4 bases, and the junction held 4 bases outside the gene matches. The CDR3 totals 13 residues. CDR1 SGHAT and CDR2 FQNNGV come from the germline V gene. The CDR3 nucleotides read TGTGCCAGCAGCCCGGGACAGTTAGAGACCCAGTACTTC. It encodes CASSPGQLETQYF.

J is TRBJ1-1 and V is TRBV5-1; possibly TRBD1 for D (6 bases). V was cut by 7 bases and J by 0 bases, with 13 bases left in between. Germline V gene data show CDR1 as SGHRS and CDR2 as YFSETQ. The CDR3 is 14 residues long. CDR3 DNA sequence: TGCGCCAGCCAGCGGACAGTTATGAACACTGAAGCTTTCTTT. This encodes CASQRTVMNTEAFF.

The V gene is TRBV29-1, the J gene TRBJ2-1; tentatively, D is TRBD1 (5 bases). Germline V CDR1 and CDR2: SQVTM, ANQGSEA. This CDR3 has 13 residues. Trimming stripped 6 bases from V and 10 bases from J, with 19 bases between. The CDR3 loop reads CSVSAQGLAEQFF. The CDR3 DNA sequence: TGCAGCGTCTCGGCCCAGGGCCTCGCGGAGCAGTTCTTC.

With regard to this clone: At the DNA level, this CDR3 is encoded by other sequences in the same sample as well. The chain carries TRBV5-1 and TRBJ2-1, with D tentatively TRBD2 (6 bases). Trimming shortened V by 0 bases and J by 1 base, and 8 bases separated the two germline ends. Germline V lookup: CDR1 SGHRS, CDR2 YFSETQ. The CDR3 length is 15 residues. The CDR3 here is CASSLDAGSYNEQFF. Written as DNA, the CDR3 is TGCGCCAGCAGCTTGGATGCGGGATCCTACAATGAGCAGTTCTTC.

The chain carries TRBV27 and TRBJ2-3, with 8 bases identical to TRBD2. V gave up 6 bases and J gave up 6 bases; unmatched junction bases: 14. CDR3 length: 16 residues. Germline V gene lookup returns CDR1 MNHEY and CDR2 SMNVEV (reference sequence). The CDR3 DNA reads as TGTGCCAGCAGCACACTTACCGGGGGGGCCAGGGATACGCAGTATTTT. The encoded protein is CASSTLTGGARDTQYF.

The J gene is TRBJ1-1, the V gene TRBV5-6; unclear D gene. V was pared by 0 bases and J by 4 bases, with 7 bases between. CDR1 is SGHDT, CDR2 YYEEEE, per germline. The CDR3 sequence is 13 residues long. The CDR3 nucleotides are TGTGCCAGCAGCTTGGTGGCGGTCACTGAAGCTTTCTTT. Its protein product is CASSLVAVTEAFF.